The source of this TCR beta chain is a study of metastatic and nonmetastatic thyroid tumors. Study overall: Malignant and benign thyroid patients had repertoires compared in peripheral blood and tumor or nodule tissue. Whole-study findings and limits: Reportedly, malignant thyroid tumors had significantly higher TCR beta diversity than benign nodules, in blood and tumor.

As handled by the study authors: The authors used CDR3 differences across clinicopathological groups to build a distant-metastasis classifier for papillary thyroid cancer. TCRdb re-called clones from the PCR reads using MiXCR. The V and J calls follow TCRdb's processing rather than the paper's. The table lists fewer than 25,000 clones, roughly 18% of them singletons. This CDR3 spans 19 amino acids. The ends lost 4 bases at V and 4 bases at J; junction bases unmatched: 16. CDR1 is LGHNA, CDR2 YNFKEQ, per germline. No patient received treatment before thyroid surgery. As regards this clone: Antigen specificity is unknown.

This chain links TRBV4-2 with TRBJ2-6, with 7 bases lining up with TRBD1. This TCR derives from a male donor with papillary thyroid cancer or a benign thyroid nodule (not recorded which). Some clones in this sample may be carry-over from other donors' samples. Sequencing used adjacent normal tissue. In DNA form, the CDR3 reads TGTGCCAGCAGCCGTTCTGGCGCAGGGACAGTTGGAGGGGCCAACGTCCTGACTTTC. Translation: CASSRSGAGTVGGANVLTF.